These 25 T cell receptor beta chains were all obtained from the same sample, sequenced in a study of beta chain features in type 1 diabetes (dated by TCRdb to the late 2010s). Study-wide conclusions, independent of this receptor: In all four CD4+ subsets, TCRB CDR3 length was moderately but significantly shorter in type 1 diabetes patients.

What these receptors recognize is not known. Libraries were prepared through the immunoSEQ multiplex PCR assay. The entire amount of isolated RNA was reverse transcribed using the High Capacity cDNA Reverse Transcription Kit, so the sequenced TCRB transcripts were expressed ones. TCRdb limited this immuneACCESS table to in-frame rearrangements with V and J called. A share of clones is missing; checked studies link under half to unresolved V genes, and the rest is unexplained. This sample lists some 130,000 clones; around 8.8% were detected once. The ten biggest clones cover roughly 0.75% of the sample. Source material: central memory CD4+ T cells from blood. The receptor source for this set is a man aged 25 to 45 with type 1 diabetes.

The chain is built from TRBV9 and TRBJ2-6; 11 nucleotides line up with TRBD2. The V gene end was trimmed by 4 bases and the J gene end by 3 bases; junction bases not matched to a gene: 6. Germline CDR1 reads SGDLS; CDR2 reads YYNGEE. The CDR3 consists of 17 residues. CDR3 in DNA: TGTGCCAGCAGCTCCACTAGCGGGGGATTTGGGGCCAACGTCCTGACTTTC. This gives the protein CASSSTSGGFGANVLTF.

This rearrangement joins TRBV28 to TRBJ1-2; TRBD1 aligns across 10 bases. Germline loops: CDR1 MDHEN, CDR2 SYDVKM. The CDR3 runs to 13 residues. The J segment lost 1 base and the V segment lost 9 bases, leaving 2 bases of the junction unmatched. CDR3 DNA: TGTGCCAGTCGGACAGGGGGTAACTATGGCTACACCTTC. Translation gives CASRTGGNYGYTF.

The chain carries TRBV29-1 and TRBJ1-1; D not resolved. V dropped 7 bases and J dropped 0 bases, with 12 bases sitting between them. This CDR3 is 13 amino acids long. Germline CDR1 is SQVTM and CDR2 is ANQGSEA. The CDR3 sequence is CSGDPAMNTEAFF. CDR3 sequence (DNA): TGCAGCGGTGATCCCGCGATGAACACTGAAGCTTTCTTT.

The rearrangement links TRBV19 to TRBJ2-1; TRBD1 matches at 7 bases. CDR1 is LNHDA, CDR2 SQIVND, per germline (reference sequence). Trimming at V came to 10 bases and at J to 5 bases, leaving 8 bases not matched to a gene. The CDR3 spans 13 residues. CDR3 region: CATQLGQNNEQFF. As DNA, the CDR3 is TGTGCCACTCAGTTGGGACAGAACAATGAGCAGTTCTTC.

This clone showed up just a few times. This chain joins TRBV7-3 and TRBJ2-1, with D unresolved. This CDR3 is built from 12 residues. The V end was cut by 5 bases, the J end by 3 bases, with 5 bases between. CDR1 is SGHTA and CDR2 is FQGTGA in the germline V gene. The DNA of the CDR3 is TGTGCCAGCAGCACCAGCTACAATGAGCAGTTCTTC. It encodes CASSTSYNEQFF.

This clone was found a few times. The chain links TRBV5-5 to TRBJ2-5; D might be TRBD1 (5 bases). The length of the CDR3 is 13 residues. V lost 1 base, J lost 5 bases, and 9 bases lay in between. Per the germline V gene, CDR1 is SGHKS and CDR2 is YYEKEE (reference sequence). CDR3 loop: CASSLPGQETQYF. The CDR3 bases are TGTGCCAGCAGCTTGCCAGGGCAGGAGACCCAGTACTTC.

The chain carries TRBV12-5 and TRBJ1-6; TRBD1 aligns across 10 bases. Germline lookup yields CDR1 LGHNT and CDR2 FRNRAP. The V and J ends lost 1 base and 9 bases, in that order; junction bases with no gene match: 3. This CDR3 spans 15 amino acids. This chain's CDR3 is CASGLGQGASSPLHF. CDR3 bases: TGTGCTAGTGGTTTGGGACAGGGGGCCTCTTCACCCCTCCACTTT.

In this sample, this clone turned up a few times. The rearrangement joins TRBV14 to TRBJ2-1, with TRBD1 matching over 7 bases. The CDR3 length is 14 residues. From germline, CDR1 is SGHDN and CDR2 FVKESK. After removal of 4 bases from V and 3 bases from J, the junction contained 3 bases not matched to a gene. The CDR3 DNA sequence: TGTGCCAGCAGCCCCCCAGGGGGCTACAATGAGCAGTTCTTC. Translating it yields CASSPPGGYNEQFF.

The chain joins TRBV27 to TRBJ2-1, with D possibly TRBD2 on 7 matching bases. The CDR3 runs to 15 residues. Germline CDR1 is MNHEY and CDR2 is SMNVEV (reference sequence). Trimming left V 1 base short and J 7 bases short, with 14 bases between. The CDR3 nucleotides are TGTGCCAGCAGTTTATGGGGGGGGCTAGGGAATGAGCAGTTCTTC. Protein: CASSLWGGLGNEQFF.

This clone turned up a few times. The chain uses TRBV28 and TRBJ2-7; D possibly corresponds to TRBD2 (6 bases). Trimming cost V 3 bases and J 6 bases, with 12 bases left between them. The germline V gene encodes CDR1 MDHEN and CDR2 SYDVKM. The CDR3 is made up of 13 amino acids. This CDR3 reads CASSFAGLREQYF. The CDR3 DNA reads TGTGCCAGCAGTTTTGCGGGGTTACGCGAGCAGTACTTC.

This clone appeared a few times. The chain employs TRBV30 and TRBJ1-1, with D tentatively TRBD1 (6 bases). Germline V CDR1 and CDR2: GTSNPN, SVGIG (reference sequence). There are 13 residues in the CDR3. V lost 0 bases and J lost 4, with 9 bases in between. The CDR3 spells CAWSVIGGTEAFF. CDR3 sequence (DNA): TGTGCCTGGAGTGTTATAGGGGGCACTGAAGCTTTCTTT. Supplemented by reference TRBV30 and TRBJ1-1, the full variable domain reads SQTIHQWPATLVQPVGSPLSLECTVEGTSNPNLYWYRQAAGRGLQLLFYSVGIGQISSEVPQNLSASRPQDRQFILSSKKLLLSDSGFYLCAWSVIGGTEAFFGQGTRLTVV.

The chain combines TRBV7-8 with TRBJ1-2, with 7 nucleotides matching TRBD1. The V segment lost 1 base and the J segment 2 bases; nucleotides outside the gene matches: 10. The CDR3 is 17 amino acids. The germline V gene has CDR1 SGHVS and CDR2 FQNEAQ. The CDR3 bases are TGTGCCAGCAGCTTAGGGGGCAGGGGGGATATGAACTATGGCTACACCTTC. As protein: CASSLGGRGDMNYGYTF.

This clone was seen a few times. The J gene is TRBJ2-1, the V gene TRBV5-1; 16 bases match TRBD2. The V and J ends lost 5 bases and 5 bases, in that order; junction bases with no gene match: 7. This CDR3 is built from 17 residues. Germline assignment: CDR1 SGHRS and CDR2 YFSETQ. The CDR3 DNA is TGCGCCAGCAGTGGGACTAGCGGGGGGGCCGGGAACAATGAGCAGTTCTTC. It is translated as CASSGTSGGAGNNEQFF.

This clone was seen just once. The chain couples TRBV11-2 to TRBJ2-2, with D possibly TRBD1 on 6 matching bases. CDR3 size: 16 residues. V was clipped by 3 bases and J by 0 bases, with 11 bases between them. Germline CDR1 SGHAT, CDR2 FQNNGV. The CDR3: CASSLQTGSNTGELFF. CDR3 in DNA: TGTGCCAGCAGCTTGCAGACAGGATCGAACACCGGGGAGCTGTTTTTT.

This clone occurred many times. The chain couples TRBV18 to TRBJ2-7; TRBD1 matches 10 bases. The CDR3 covers 15 residues. The junction had 9 bases not matched to a gene; V was cut back by 4 bases and J by 6 bases. Germline assignment: CDR1 KGHSH and CDR2 LQKENI. The CDR3 reads CASSHQGDRGLEQYF. CDR3 DNA: TGTGCCAGCTCACACCAAGGGGACAGGGGCCTCGAGCAGTACTTC.

This chain links TRBV10-2 with TRBJ2-1; no firm D call. CDR3 length: 13 amino acids. V was shortened by 2 bases and J by 6 bases, with 8 bases between the two germline ends. Germline assignment: CDR1 WSHSY and CDR2 SAAADI. The CDR3 DNA is TGCGCCAGCAGTGAGATCCAGGCCAATGAGCAGTTCTTC. Its protein is CASSEIQANEQFF.

This clone was detected only a few times. This chain joins TRBV18 and TRBJ2-3, with D uncertain. CDR1 is KGHSH and CDR2 is LQKENI in the germline V gene. The CDR3 runs 14 residues. V gave up 3 bases and J gave up 2 bases, with 9 bases separating them. This CDR3 is CASSPSDNTDTQYF. The CDR3 DNA sequence: TGTGCCAGCTCACCCTCTGACAACACAGATACGCAGTATTTT. The full variable domain, its missing parts supplied by reference TRBV18 and TRBJ2-3, is NAGVMQNPRHLVRRRGQEARLRCSPMKGHSHVYWYRQLPEEGLKFMVYLQKENIIDESGMPKERFSAEFPKEGPSILRIQQVVRGDSAAYFCASSPSDNTDTQYFGPGTRLTVL.

This sequence joins TRBV7-2 and TRBJ2-3; 8 bases map to TRBD1. The CDR3 length is 13 residues. Germline V lookup: CDR1 SGHTA, CDR2 FQGNSA. V was pared by 6 bases and J by 6 bases, with 5 bases of the junction left unmatched. CDR3 bases: TGTGCCAGCAGGTCAGGGGGCGCGGATACGCAGTATTTT. This encodes CASRSGGADTQYF.

The rearrangement joins TRBV6-6 to TRBJ2-7; a possible D gene is TRBD1 (5 bases). The CDR3 runs 14 residues. Germline CDR1 and CDR2: MNHNY and SVGAGI (reference sequence). V lost 2 bases and J lost 0, with 8 bases in between. The CDR3: CASSYQGLSYEQYF. In nucleotides, the CDR3 is TGTGCCAGCAGTTACCAGGGCCTCTCCTACGAGCAGTACTTC.

The rearrangement links TRBV28 to TRBJ2-7; D is undetermined. V dropped 1 base and J dropped 3 bases, with 13 bases sitting between them. The CDR3 extends over 15 amino acids. Germline-derived CDR1 and CDR2 are MDHEN and SYDVKM. The CDR3 coding sequence is TGTGCCAGCAGTTTATTGCTTGCGAGTGGCTACGAGCAGTACTTC. This encodes CASSLLLASGYEQYF.

The chain couples TRBV7-2 to TRBJ1-4, with D tentatively TRBD1 (5 bases). CDR3 length equals 13 residues. Trimming cost V 5 bases and J 5 bases, with 9 bases left between them. Germline V gene lookup returns CDR1 SGHTA and CDR2 FQGNSA. As DNA, the CDR3 is TGTGCCAGCAGCCCTAAGGGGAATGAAAAACTGTTTTTT. Its translation: CASSPKGNEKLFF.

This clone has a handful of counts. This chain connects TRBV7-2 to TRBJ1-5; no reliable D call. There are 18 residues in the CDR3. The germline CDR1 and CDR2 sequences are SGHTA and FQGNSA. V dropped 3 bases and J dropped 0 bases, with 18 bases sitting between them. Written as DNA, the CDR3 is TGTGCCAGCAGCTTTGATCGCCGGGGAGGATCTAGCAATCAGCCCCAGCATTTT. Its translation is CASSFDRRGGSSNQPQHF.

This clone was recorded a few times. The chain couples TRBV4-1 to TRBJ1-5; TRBD1 matches at 7 bases. Trimming at V came to 0 bases and at J to 6 bases, leaving 8 bases not matched to a gene. Germline lookup yields CDR1 MGHRA and CDR2 YSYEKL. The CDR3 is made up of 16 amino acids. The CDR3 here is CASSQEGGAESQPQHF. Written as DNA, the CDR3 is TGCGCCAGCAGCCAAGAAGGGGGCGCCGAGTCTCAGCCCCAGCATTTT.

This clone has a count of ten or more. The genes are TRBV7-2 and TRBJ2-1, with 9 positions matching TRBD2. In germline, CDR1 is SGHTA, CDR2 FQGNSA. CDR3 length: 15 residues. Trimming removed 5 bases from V and 4 bases from J; junction bases left unmatched: 6. CDR3 in DNA: TGTGCCAGCAGCCGCGCTAGCGGGGAGTACAATGAGCAGTTCTTC. Protein product: CASSRASGEYNEQFF. The variable domain in full, completed from reference TRBV7-2 and TRBJ2-1, reads GAGVSQSPSNKVTEKGKDVELRCDPISGHTALYWYRQSLGQGLEFLIYFQGNSAPDKSGLPSDRFSAERTGGSVSTLTIQRTQQEDSAVYLCASSRASGEYNEQFFGPGTRLTVL.

This chain connects TRBV6-1 to TRBJ2-7; tentative D call: TRBD1 (5 bases). Germline V lookup: CDR1 MNHNS, CDR2 SASEGT. This CDR3 spans 14 amino acids. The germline V and J ends were trimmed by 5 bases and 2 bases, with 13 bases remaining between them. The CDR3 DNA reads TGTGCCAGCAGTCCGCAGGGTCATGCCTACGAGCAGTACTTC. Encoded protein: CASSPQGHAYEQYF.